The 18 T cell receptor beta chains listed next were all sequenced from one sample in a study of control samples from healthy donors and cancer patients. Produced via immunoSEQ multiplex PCR; TCRdb's table is partial and in-frame only. The sample holds around 140,000 clones, 90% seen once. The sample consisted of blood. These receptors were obtained from a man aged 40-49 years in good health.

This clone was picked up a small number of times. V gene TRBV6-2 or TRBV6-3 combines with J gene TRBJ2-2; D is unresolved. V was shortened by 5 bases and J by 11 bases, with 18 bases between the two germline ends. CDR3 length: 14 amino acids. Germline assignment: CDR1 MNHEY and CDR2 SVGEGT. CDR3 residues: CASSTYRENSELFF. The CDR3 bases are TGTGCCAGCAGTACTTACAGAGAGAACAGTGAGCTGTTTTTT.

V and J are TRBV6-5 and TRBJ2-1; 9 positions agree with TRBD2. This CDR3 is 14 amino acids long. The germline V gene has CDR1 MNHEY and CDR2 SVGAGI. V lost 4 bases to trimming and J lost 9 bases; unmatched junction nucleotides: 7. CDR3 DNA: TGTGCCAGCAGTTTTAGCGGGGGTACGGGTGAGCAGTTCTTC. Amino acids: CASSFSGGTGEQFF.

This rearrangement joins TRBV19 to TRBJ1-2; perhaps TRBD1 as D (5 bases). V was shortened by 6 bases and J by 0 bases, with 17 bases between the two germline ends. The CDR3 has 16 amino acids. CDR1 is LNHDA and CDR2 is SQIVND in the germline V gene (reference sequence). CDR3 sequence reads: CASSKTPGGSNYGYTF. The CDR3 DNA follows: TGTGCCAGTAGCAAGACACCCGGGGGGTCTAACTATGGCTACACCTTC.

The rearrangement joins TRBV7-9 to TRBJ1-6, with D hard to call. The V and J ends lost 3 bases and 0 bases respectively, with 3 bases between them. CDR1 SEHNR and CDR2 FQNEAQ come from the germline V gene (reference sequence). This CDR3 has 14 amino acids. For the CDR3, the DNA is TGTGCCAGCAGCTTCAGCTCCTATAATTCACCCCTCCACTTT. Protein: CASSFSSYNSPLHF.

This clone was counted only a few times. In DNA form, the CDR3 reads TGTGCCAGCAGCTTAGAATTTGGACGGTCGCGCACTGAAGCTTTCTTT. This translates into CASSLEFGRSRTEAFF. This rearrangement joins TRBV11-2 to TRBJ1-1; no firm D call. This CDR3 is built from 16 residues. The germline V gene has CDR1 SGHAT and CDR2 FQNNGV. V lost 0 bases, J lost 4 bases, and 15 bases lay in between.

The sample holds one count of this clone. The V call is TRBV5-8, the J call TRBJ2-1; no reliable D call. The germline V gene has CDR1 SGHTS and CDR2 YDEGEE. The CDR3 is made up of 16 amino acids. The germline V and J ends were trimmed by 0 bases and 2 bases, with 12 bases remaining between them. The DNA of the CDR3 is TGTGCCAGCAGCTTGGAGGGCCAAAATCCCTACAATGAGCAGTTCTTC. It yields the protein CASSLEGQNPYNEQFF. Full variable domain (remainder filled in from reference TRBV5-8 and TRBJ2-1): EAGVTQSPTHLIKTRGQQATLRCSPISGHTSVYWYQQALGLGLQFLLWYDEGEERNRGNFPPRFSGRQFPNYSSELNVNALELEDSALYLCASSLEGQNPYNEQFFGPGTRLTVL.

The V gene is TRBV18, the J gene TRBJ2-2; weak D call: TRBD1 (5 bases). V was shortened by 6 bases and J by 5 bases, with 7 bases between the two germline ends. The CDR3 covers 12 residues. Germline-derived CDR1 and CDR2 are KGHSH and LQKENI. The CDR3 bases are TGTGCCAGCTCTCAGGGAACCGGGGAGCTGTTTTTT. The encoded protein is CASSQGTGELFF.

This chain uses TRBV5-1 with TRBJ1-3; D possibly corresponds to TRBD1 (5 bases). With 0 bases removed from V and 0 bases from J, the gap between germline ends came to 10 bases. CDR1 and CDR2 (germline): SGHRS, YFSETQ. The CDR3 totals 16 residues. The CDR3 region is CASSLERGDSGNTIYF. As DNA, the CDR3 is TGCGCCAGCAGCTTGGAGAGGGGCGACTCTGGAAACACCATATATTTT.

V usage is TRBV3-1 (or the pseudogene TRBV3-2) and J usage is TRBJ1-5; unclear D gene. V was shortened by 4 bases and J by 3 bases, with 10 bases between the two germline ends. Germline V lookup: CDR1 LGHDT, CDR2 YNNKEL (reference sequence). The CDR3 extends over 14 amino acids. CDR3 sequence (DNA): TGTGCCAGCAGCCGGTGGCAGGCCAATCAGCCCCAGCATTTT. This gives the protein CASSRWQANQPQHF.

This clone was detected many times. This chain uses TRBV2 with TRBJ1-3, with D possibly matching TRBD1 (5 bases). Trimming left V 3 bases short and J 2 bases short, with 11 bases between. Germline V CDR1 and CDR2: SNHLY, FYNNEI. The CDR3 has 15 residues. This CDR3 is CASSELVGAGNTIYF. In nucleotides, the CDR3 is TGTGCCAGCAGTGAGTTAGTGGGGGCTGGAAACACCATATATTTT.

This clone occurred once. The V gene is TRBV5-1, the J gene TRBJ1-3; D gene unclear. The ends were cut back, 6 bases at V and 4 bases at J, with 17 bases in the middle. CDR1 and CDR2 from the germline V gene are SGHRS and YFSETQ. The CDR3 totals 15 residues. This CDR3 reads CASTLRWGTGNTIYF. CDR3 bases: TGCGCCAGCACCCTTCGTTGGGGAACGGGAAACACCATATATTTT.

The chain joins TRBV5-1 to TRBJ2-3; 7 positions match TRBD2. J was trimmed by 3 bases and V by 4 bases; bases with no gene match: 11. Germline values: CDR1 SGHRS, CDR2 YFSETQ. The CDR3 is made up of 16 amino acids. The CDR3 region is CASSPGLEPLTDTQYF. CDR3 DNA sequence: TGCGCCAGCAGCCCCGGACTAGAGCCCCTAACAGATACGCAGTATTTT.

With respect to this clone: The sample holds other DNA sequences that translate to the same CDR3. This chain connects TRBV20-1 to TRBJ1-2; D remains unclear. The V and J ends lost 3 bases and 6 bases respectively, with 8 bases between them. Germline lookup yields CDR1 DFQATT and CDR2 SNEGSKA (reference sequence). The CDR3 spans 11 residues. CDR3 DNA sequence: TGCAGTGCTAGCCCGGGCAATGGCTACACCTTC. Translation gives CSASPGNGYTF.

V and J are TRBV10-1 and TRBJ2-1, with 8 bases identical to TRBD2. This CDR3 spans 15 amino acids. The germline CDR1 and CDR2 sequences are WNHNN and SYGVQD (reference sequence). The ends lost 0 bases at V and 8 bases at J; junction bases unmatched: 6. The CDR3 protein is CASSESGLAGHEQFF. The DNA of the CDR3 is TGCGCCAGCAGTGAGTCGGGGCTAGCGGGTCATGAGCAGTTCTTC.

This clone was observed a single time. This chain links TRBV28 with TRBJ2-1, with 14 bases aligning to TRBD2. Germline values: CDR1 MDHEN, CDR2 SYDVKM. CDR3 size: 17 residues. The ends lost 5 bases at V and 8 bases at J; junction bases unmatched: 11. The CDR3, as DNA: TGTGCCAGCAGTGGACTAGCGGGGGGCCCGGTATTCCATGAGCAGTTCTTC. Its protein product is CASSGLAGGPVFHEQFF.

The gene calls are TRBV19 and TRBJ2-7; D remains ambiguous. Germline V gives CDR1 LNHDA, CDR2 SQIVND (reference sequence). The CDR3 is made up of 13 amino acids. With 6 bases removed from V and 3 bases from J, the gap between germline ends came to 12 bases. CDR3 nucleotide sequence: TGTGCCAGTAGCCCGGGTTTCATCTACGAGCAGTACTTC. Residues: CASSPGFIYEQYF. Complete variable domain (other parts from reference TRBV19 and TRBJ2-7): DGGITQSPKYLFRKEGQNVTLSCEQNLNHDAMYWYRQDPGQGLRLIYYSQIVNDFQKGDIAEGYSVSREKKESFPLTVTSAQKNPTAFYLCASSPGFIYEQYFGPGTRLTVT.

The chain recombines TRBV7-9 with TRBJ2-7; 10 nucleotides align to TRBD1. The CDR3 extends over 16 amino acids. The germline gives CDR1 SEHNR, CDR2 FQNEAQ (reference sequence). V shed 5 bases and J 6 bases; nucleotides not matched to a gene: 13. CDR3 sequence reads: CASSPRPGQGFSEQYF. The CDR3 DNA reads as TGTGCCAGCAGCCCAAGGCCGGGACAGGGGTTTAGCGAGCAGTACTTC.

This chain's CDR3 is CASSLPGPRAGEAFF. The CDR3 DNA follows: TGCGCCAGCAGCCTGCCCGGGCCTCGGGCGGGTGAAGCTTTCTTT. The chain uses TRBV5-1 and TRBJ1-1, with no clear D. Germline values: CDR1 SGHRS, CDR2 YFSETQ. The CDR3 is made up of 15 amino acids. V was shortened by 4 bases and J by 7 bases, with 20 bases between the two germline ends.